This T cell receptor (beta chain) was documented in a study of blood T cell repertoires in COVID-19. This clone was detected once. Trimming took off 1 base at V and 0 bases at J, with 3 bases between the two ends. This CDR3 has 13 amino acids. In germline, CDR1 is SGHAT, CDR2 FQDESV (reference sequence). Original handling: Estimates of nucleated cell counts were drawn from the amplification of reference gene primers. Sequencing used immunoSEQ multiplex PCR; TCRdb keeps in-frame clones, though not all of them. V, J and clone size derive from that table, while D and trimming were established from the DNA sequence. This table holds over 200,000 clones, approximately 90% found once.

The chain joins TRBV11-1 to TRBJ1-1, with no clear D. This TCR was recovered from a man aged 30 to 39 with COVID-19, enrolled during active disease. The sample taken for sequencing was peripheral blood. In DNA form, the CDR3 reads TGTGCCAGCAGCTTAGGGCTGAACACTGAAGCTTTCTTT. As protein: CASSLGLNTEAFF.